The rows below give T cell receptor beta chains drawn from one sample of a study of CD8+CD57+ T cells in acquired aplastic anemia. TCRdb reprocessed the reads via MiXCR and lists one record per CDR3 protein. The sample contains 150,000 to 200,000 distinct CDR3 sequences, about three fifths of which appear only once. The sample taken for sequencing was sorted CD4+, CD8+, or CD8+CD57+ T cells (not recorded which) from PBMCs. These TCRs come from a human donor with severe aplastic anemia or a healthy control (not recorded which). Each CDR3 is given with its conserved first and last residue. A D gene is named only where the DNA matches it firmly. Size values are once, few and many counts, or a class for expanded clones, and some rows have none.

v_gene	d_gene	abundance	j_gene	CDR3nt	CDR3aa
TRBV27	.	many	TRBJ1-1	TGTGCCAGCAGTGGCACCAAGAACACTGAAGCTTTCTTT	CASSGTKNTEAFF
TRBV27	.	.	TRBJ2-5	TGTGCCAGTTCGCGGGTTATCCAAGAGACCCAGTACTTC	CASSRVIQETQYF
TRBV19	.	.	TRBJ2-7	TGTGCCAGACCGACCGGGCCCACAGACGAGCAGTACTTC	CARPTGPTDEQYF
TRBV7-2	.	.	TRBJ2-3	TGTGCCAGCAGCTTTCAGGGGGGGTGGTATTTT	CASSFQGGWYF
TRBV4-1	TRBD1	many	TRBJ2-7	TGCGCCAGTAGCCCAGACAGGGGCTCCTACGAGCAGTACTTC	CASSPDRGSYEQYF
TRBV2	.	.	TRBJ1-5	TGTGCCAGCAGTGAAGACAGCCATAGCAATCAGCCCCAGCATTTT	CASSEDSHSNQPQHF
TRBV5-1	TRBD1	once	TRBJ2-1	TGCGCCAGCAGCCCCCTACGGACAGGGACCAATGAGCAGTTCTTC	CASSPLRTGTNEQFF
TRBV7-9	.	few	TRBJ1-1	TGTGCCAGCTCTATCCAGGATAAAGCTTTCTTT	CASSIQDKAFF
TRBV9	.	.	TRBJ2-2	TGTGCCAGCGCTCCGGGACAAATTTACACCGGGGAGCTGTTTTTT	CASAPGQIYTGELFF
TRBV29-1	TRBD1	.	TRBJ2-7	TGCAGCGCCATTCACTCCCGGGACAGGGGTCGGGGCGAGCAGTACTTC	CSAIHSRDRGRGEQYF
TRBV2	.	.	TRBJ1-1	TGTGCCAGCAATCAACAGGGAGATCGCGGGAGGAACACTGAAGCTTTCTTT	CASNQQGDRGRNTEAFF
TRBV6-2/TRBV6-3	.	many	TRBJ2-7	TGTGCCAGCAGTTACTCGTTTGGGTACGAGCAGTACTTC	CASSYSFGYEQYF
TRBV20-1	TRBD1	.	TRBJ1-4	TGCAGTGCTAGAGTGGAGGGGGCAACAACTAATGAAAAACTGTTTTTT	CSARVEGATTNEKLFF